The text below deals with one TCR beta chain. What it binds is unknown. This sample is part of a study of beta chain features in type 1 diabetes. Study-wide background: On cell yields, gender and age, patients and healthy donors were similar. Whole-study findings and limits: Type 1 diabetes patients had VDJ junctions that carried fewer insertions and more deletions. Type 1 diabetes patients showed a moderate but significant shortening of TCRB CDR3s in all four CD4+ subsets.

Reverse transcription of all isolated RNA meant that expressed TCRB transcripts were sequenced. Samples of naive, central memory and regulatory T cells yielded a mean of about 3.7 million reads. Measured with immunoSEQ multiplex PCR; TCRdb has only the in-frame clones, and not every one. The sample comprises about 650,000 clones, roughly 12% of which are singletons, and 0.095% to 0.15% rests with the top ten. The CDR3 extends over 13 amino acids. V was clipped by 1 base and J by 5 bases, with 6 bases between them. Germline assignment: CDR1 LGHNA and CDR2 YSLEER. The TCR was taken from a man under 40 with type 1 diabetes. The chain employs TRBV4-3 and TRBJ1-5; D gene unclear. The sample consisted of naive CD4+ T cells from blood. CDR3 in amino acids: CASSQASDQPQHF. CDR3 DNA sequence: TGCGCCAGCAGCCAAGCGTCCGATCAGCCCCAGCATTTT.